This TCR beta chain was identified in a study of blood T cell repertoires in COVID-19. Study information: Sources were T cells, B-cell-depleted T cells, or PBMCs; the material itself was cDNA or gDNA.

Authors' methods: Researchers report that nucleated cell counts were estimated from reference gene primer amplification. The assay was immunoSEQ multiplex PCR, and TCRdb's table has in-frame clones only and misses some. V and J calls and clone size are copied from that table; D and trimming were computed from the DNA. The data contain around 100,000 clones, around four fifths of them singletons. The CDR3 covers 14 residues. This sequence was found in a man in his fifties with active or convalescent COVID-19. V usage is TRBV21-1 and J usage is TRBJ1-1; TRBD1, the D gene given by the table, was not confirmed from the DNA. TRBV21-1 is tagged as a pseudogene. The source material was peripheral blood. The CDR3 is CASSGGQGGTEAFF. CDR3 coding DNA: TGTGCCAGCAGCGGGGGACAGGGGGGAACTGAAGCTTTCTTT.